Following are 3 T cell receptor beta chains from one sample sequenced in a study of glioma-infiltrating T cells after dendritic cell vaccination. Stated time point: after dendritic cell vaccination, including at tumor progression/relapse. Assay used: immunoSEQ multiplex PCR; TCRdb lists only in-frame clones, some missing. The sample consists of 65,000 or so clones, approximately 86% of them appearing once. The sequences come from blood, collected after dendritic cell vaccination. All receptors derive from a human donor with glioblastoma.

The chain employs TRBV4-1 and TRBJ1-6; TRBD1 agrees at 9 bases. After removal of 4 bases from V and 5 bases from J, the junction contained 3 bases not matched to a gene. This CDR3 is 15 amino acids long. The V gene's germline CDR1 is MGHRA and CDR2 YSYEKL. The CDR3 loop reads CASSLRDRDNSPLHF. CDR3 sequence (DNA): TGCGCCAGCAGCCTACGGGACAGGGATAATTCACCCCTCCACTTT.

The rearrangement links TRBV21-1 to TRBJ1-6; no check of the table's D call, TRBD1, against the DNA was made. TRBV21-1 is designated a pseudogene. The CDR3 sequence is 15 residues long. The CDR3: CASSSPDRRNSPLHF. The CDR3 nucleotides are TGTGCCAGCAGCTCCCCCGACAGGCGTAATTCACCCCTCCACTTT.

The CDR3 sequence: CASGLNWAKTQYF. The CDR3 region has the DNA TGTGCTAGTGGCCTAAACTGGGCAAAGACCCAGTACTTC. The chain joins TRBV12-5 to TRBJ2-5; D unresolved. CDR1 and CDR2 (germline): LGHNT, FRNRAP. V shed 6 bases and J shed 6 bases, with 14 bases lying between them. The CDR3 covers 13 residues.